A selection of T cell receptor beta chains follows, all from one sample in a study of sequential checkpoint blockade in melanoma. This table comes from immunoSEQ multiplex PCR, and its TCRdb copy is limited to in-frame clones, with some not included. This sample has about 2,000 clones, with over 25% found just once. Here the sequenced sample was tumor tissue (inferred from file names), taken from a patient given nivolumab and ipilimumab in sequence. Receptor source: a human donor with melanoma. The CDR3 runs from the conserved cysteine through the conserved F or W. Fields, in order: D gene, V gene, J gene, CDR3 length, CDR3 protein. The D gene is left open where the match is weak.

D gene: .
V gene: TRBV4-1
J gene: TRBJ2-3
CDR3 length: 15
CDR3 protein: CASSQDRGLPDTQYF

D gene: .
V gene: TRBV11-3
J gene: TRBJ1-6
CDR3 length: 14
CDR3 protein: CASSLVFSNSPLHF

D gene: TRBD2
V gene: TRBV18
J gene: TRBJ2-5
CDR3 length: 16
CDR3 protein: CASSPGTSGYQETQYF

D gene: TRBD1
V gene: TRBV18
J gene: TRBJ2-1
CDR3 length: 18
CDR3 protein: CASSPRAPGQGAHNEQFF

D gene: .
V gene: TRBV7-7
J gene: TRBJ2-2
CDR3 length: 15
CDR3 protein: CASSRTGEAAGELFF

D gene: TRBD1
V gene: TRBV5-1
J gene: TRBJ2-1
CDR3 length: 15
CDR3 protein: CASSLQGKKVDEQFF

D gene: .
V gene: TRBV6-8
J gene: TRBJ2-5
CDR3 length: 14
CDR3 protein: CASSYSTASGTQYF

D gene: TRBD1
V gene: TRBV6-8
J gene: TRBJ2-7
CDR3 length: 14
CDR3 protein: CASSRTGDSYEQYF

D gene: .
V gene: TRBV19
J gene: TRBJ2-1
CDR3 length: 15
CDR3 protein: CASKPQGGNYNEQFF

D gene: TRBD1
V gene: TRBV19
J gene: TRBJ2-7
CDR3 length: 15
CDR3 protein: CASSTAGGHPYEQYF